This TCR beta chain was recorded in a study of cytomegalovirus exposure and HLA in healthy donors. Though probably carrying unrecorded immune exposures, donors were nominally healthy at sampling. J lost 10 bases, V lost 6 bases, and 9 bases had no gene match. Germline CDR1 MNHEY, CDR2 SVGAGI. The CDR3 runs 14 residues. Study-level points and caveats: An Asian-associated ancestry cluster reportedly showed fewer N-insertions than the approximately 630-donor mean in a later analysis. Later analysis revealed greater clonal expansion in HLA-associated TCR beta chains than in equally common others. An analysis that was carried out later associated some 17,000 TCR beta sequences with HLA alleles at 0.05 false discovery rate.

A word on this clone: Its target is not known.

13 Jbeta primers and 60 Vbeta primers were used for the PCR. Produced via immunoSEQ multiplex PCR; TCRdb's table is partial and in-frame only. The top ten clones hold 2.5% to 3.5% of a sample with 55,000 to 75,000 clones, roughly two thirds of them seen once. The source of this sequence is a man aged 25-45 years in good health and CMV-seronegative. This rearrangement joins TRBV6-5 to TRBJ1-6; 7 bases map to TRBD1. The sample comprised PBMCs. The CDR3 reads CASSRTGSLSPLHF. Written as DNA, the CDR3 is TGTGCCAGCAGCAGGACAGGTTCGTTGTCACCCCTCCACTTT.